These 26 T cell receptor beta chains were all obtained from the same sample, sequenced in a study of blood T cells in healthy people across ages. Combining a sample-barcoded 5' primer with a J-beta primer mix, a second PCR ran for roughly 7 to 12 cycles. In TCRdb, the 5' RACE reads were re-called with MiXCR into one record per CDR3 protein. The table has 850,000 or so distinct CDR3 sequences, under 30% seen once. The sequencing sample was made of blood. These receptor sequences come from a woman aged 80 or older in good health.

The table lists this clonotype with a few counts. This may be a read error, as it is one base from a much larger clone. The chain combines TRBV3-1 with TRBJ2-5, with D uncertain. This CDR3 contains 12 residues. The V gene lost 2 bases and the J gene lost 11 bases, with 12 bases spanning the gap. CDR1 and CDR2 (germline): LGHDT, YNNKEL (reference sequence). CDR3 protein: CASSQLRAEQYF. Here the CDR3 DNA reads TGTGCCAGCAGCCAATTAAGGGCTGAGCAGTACTTC.

At least ten counts were recorded for this clonotype. The chain is built from TRBV6-2 or TRBV6-3 and TRBJ1-5; D uncertain. The CDR3 is made up of 15 amino acids. The V end lost 4 bases, the J end lost 4 bases, and 14 bases lay between the germline ends. The germline CDR1 and CDR2 sequences are MNHEY and SVGEGT. The CDR3 sequence: CASSFIRNANQPQHF. Here the CDR3 DNA reads TGTGCCAGCAGTTTCATTCGGAACGCAAATCAGCCCCAGCATTTT.

This chain uses TRBV28 with TRBJ2-3, with 12 positions matching TRBD2. The germline V gene encodes CDR1 MDHEN and CDR2 SYDVKM. This CDR3 region has 19 residues. V lost 5 bases, J lost 1 base, and 13 bases stayed unmatched. The CDR3 here is CASSGRPGLAGGGTDTQYF. The CDR3 DNA reads TGTGCCAGCAGTGGGCGTCCGGGACTAGCGGGCGGTGGCACAGATACGCAGTATTTT.

The V gene is TRBV11-2, the J gene TRBJ2-5, with no clear D. Germline-derived CDR1 and CDR2 are SGHAT and FQNNGV. This CDR3 is built from 14 residues. The V and J ends lost 2 bases and 2 bases respectively, with 9 bases between them. CDR3 nucleotide sequence: TGTGCCAGCAGCTTAATCGACCAACAAGAGACCCAGTACTTC. Amino acids: CASSLIDQQETQYF.

This clonotype was seen many times. The chain has TRBV7-2 and TRBJ2-3; possible D gene TRBD1, 5 bases. V gave up 4 bases and J gave up 6 bases, with 11 bases separating them. The CDR3 spans 13 residues. Germline CDR1 reads SGHTA; CDR2 reads FQGNSA. In DNA form, the CDR3 reads TGTGCCAGCAGCTCAGCAAGACAGGATACGCAGTATTTT. The encoded protein is CASSSARQDTQYF.

The J gene is TRBJ2-4, the V gene TRBV11-2, with D uncertain. TRBJ2-7 matches the DNA end more closely, so the J call is doubtful. Germline values: CDR1 SGHAT, CDR2 FQNNGV. There are 12 residues in the CDR3. As DNA, the CDR3 is TGTGCCAGCAGGCTCGACTGTTACGAGCAGTACTTC. Its protein is CASRLDCYEQYF.

The chain recombines TRBV4-3 with TRBJ2-2; 10 nucleotides line up with TRBD2. Per germline, CDR1 LGHNA and CDR2 YSLEER. The CDR3 contains 17 residues. V lost 1 base and J lost 2; bases outside the gene matches: 4. CDR3 region: CASSQVIAGGNTGELFF. CDR3 in DNA: TGCGCCAGCAGCCAAGTGATAGCGGGGGGTAACACCGGGGAGCTGTTTTTT.

In the case of this clonotype: Germline and junction disagree at one end, which may indicate a read error. CDR3 sequence: CASSPTSGGSYDEQFF. CDR3 DNA: TGTGCCAGCAGTCCGACTAGCGGGGGCTCCTACGATGAGCAGTTCTTC. The chain carries TRBV6-5 and TRBJ2-1; 12 bases agree with TRBD2. Per the germline V gene, CDR1 is MNHEY and CDR2 is SVGAGI. CDR3 size: 16 residues.

This clonotype has more than one count but fewer than ten. The chain joins TRBV27 to TRBJ1-1; no firm D call. Trimming cost V 3 bases and J 4 bases, with 9 bases left between them. The CDR3 spans 13 residues. Germline values: CDR1 MNHEY, CDR2 SMNVEV (reference sequence). CDR3 in amino acids: CASSLGRFTEAFF. CDR3 DNA sequence: TGTGCCAGCAGTTTGGGGAGGTTCACTGAAGCTTTCTTT.

V and J are TRBV7-6 and TRBJ2-1; unclear D gene. The CDR3 contains 12 residues. V was cut by 5 bases and J by 4 bases, with 6 bases left in between. In germline, CDR1 is SGHVS, CDR2 FNYEAQ. The CDR3 spells CASSQQYNEQFF. DNA of the CDR3: TGTGCCAGCAGCCAACAGTACAATGAGCAGTTCTTC.

The genes are TRBV7-2 and TRBJ2-1, with D perhaps matching TRBD2 (6 bases). Germline CDR1 SGHTA, CDR2 FQGNSA. Trimming took off 5 bases at V and 8 bases at J, with 19 bases between the two ends. This CDR3 comprises 15 residues. CDR3: CASSLTLAKGHEQFF. CDR3 in DNA: TGTGCCAGCAGCCTGACCCTAGCGAAGGGGCATGAGCAGTTCTTC.

The CDR3 loop reads CASSQDVRWGTEAFF. The CDR3, as DNA: TGTGCCAGCAGCCAAGATGTCCGGTGGGGCACTGAAGCTTTCTTT. V is TRBV3-1 and J is TRBJ1-1; D is unresolved. The CDR3 runs to 15 residues. Trimming stripped 0 bases from V and 4 bases from J, with 12 bases between. Per the germline V gene, CDR1 is LGHDT and CDR2 is YNNKEL (reference sequence).

Turning to this clonotype: A much larger clonotype is one base distant, so this may be a read error. The J gene is TRBJ2-1, the V gene TRBV7-2, with 13 bases matching TRBD2. This CDR3 spans 18 amino acids. Germline values: CDR1 SGHTA, CDR2 FQGNSA. The CDR3 bases are TGTGCCAGCAGCTTAGTAAAGACTAGCGGGGGGTTCGACAATGTGCAGTTCTTC. Its protein is CASSLVKTSGGFDNVQFF.

This clonotype was seen repeatedly, ten times or more. The V and J genes are TRBV27 and TRBJ2-5; the match to TRBD1 covers 12 bases. CDR1 and CDR2 (germline): MNHEY, SMNVEV (reference sequence). Unmatched junction bases numbered 8, after V lost 4 bases and J lost 5 bases. The CDR3 runs to 16 residues. This chain's CDR3 is CASSSGTGGWGETQYF. The CDR3 nucleotides read TGTGCCAGCAGTTCAGGGACAGGGGGCTGGGGGGAGACCCAGTACTTC.

CDR3 residues: CASNGQGSASNYGYTF. The CDR3 DNA is TGTGCCAGCAATGGGCAGGGATCAGCGTCTAACTATGGCTACACCTTC. The chain combines TRBV21-1 with TRBJ1-2; no DNA check was done on the table's D call, TRBD1. TRBV21-1 is annotated as a pseudogene. The CDR3 runs 16 residues.

Comments on this clonotype: One base away lies a much larger clone, so this may be a sequencing read error. The rearrangement links TRBV20-1 to TRBJ2-3; 8 positions match TRBD2. The junction had 11 bases not matched to a gene; V was cut back by 5 bases and J by 7 bases. This CDR3 has 14 amino acids. The V gene's germline CDR1 is DFQATT and CDR2 SNEGSKA (reference sequence). The CDR3 loop reads CSAVVPGGLNTQYF. CDR3 nucleotides: TGCAGTGCTGTCGTCCCGGGGGGGCTAAATACGCAGTATTTT.

This clonotype was counted at least ten times. The CDR3 sequence: CSARSSGSTLAEQYF. CDR3 bases: TGCAGTGCTAGGTCTAGCGGTTCCACCCTTGCCGAGCAGTACTTC. The gene calls are TRBV20-1 and TRBJ2-7, with 7 bases that match TRBD2. The CDR3 consists of 15 residues. With 3 bases clipped from V and 6 bases from J, the junction kept 14 bases outside the gene matches. Germline assignment: CDR1 DFQATT and CDR2 SNEGSKA (reference sequence).

This clonotype was counted many times. This chain joins TRBV4-1 and TRBJ2-5; D is possibly TRBD1 or TRBD2 (5 bases each). The CDR3 runs to 15 residues. Trimming left V 3 bases short and J 2 bases short, with 13 bases between. Germline values: CDR1 MGHRA, CDR2 YSYEKL. CDR3 loop: CASSQGPIPQETQYF. CDR3 nucleotides: TGCGCCAGCAGCCAGGGACCAATCCCACAAGAGACCCAGTACTTC.

This clonotype showed up many times. A read error is possible here, since a much larger clone lies one base away. The chain uses TRBV11-2 and TRBJ2-7, with D perhaps TRBD1 or TRBD2 (6 bases each). V gave up 5 bases and J gave up 5 bases, with 19 bases separating them. Germline assignment: CDR1 SGHAT and CDR2 FQNNGV. The CDR3 loop spans 15 amino acids. CDR3 residues: CASSPWFGGRNEQYF. In DNA form, the CDR3 reads TGTGCCAGCAGCCCCTGGTTTGGGGGGCGAAACGAGCAGTACTTC.

This clonotype was observed once. The rearrangement joins TRBV5-1 to TRBJ2-7, with 12 bases lining up with TRBD2. V was pared by 3 bases and J by 2 bases, with 12 bases of the junction left unmatched. CDR3 length: 18 amino acids. The V gene's germline CDR1 is SGHRS and CDR2 YFSETQ. The chain's CDR3 is CASSWSTSGGVQTYEQYF. CDR3 nucleotides: TGCGCCAGCAGCTGGTCGACTAGCGGGGGAGTTCAAACCTACGAGCAGTACTTC.

J is TRBJ2-3 and V is TRBV9; maybe TRBD2 (5 bases). The CDR3 is 17 residues long. Germline CDR1 is SGDLS and CDR2 is YYNGEE. Trimming shortened V by 3 bases and J by 4 bases, and 21 bases separated the two germline ends. The CDR3 loop reads CASSATLPGSSSDTQYF. Here the CDR3 DNA reads TGTGCCAGCAGCGCAACTCTCCCGGGGTCATCTTCAGATACGCAGTATTTT.

This rearrangement joins TRBV27 to TRBJ2-2, with TRBD1 identical over 11 bases. The germline V gene encodes CDR1 MNHEY and CDR2 SMNVEV (reference sequence). V shed 10 bases, J shed 4 bases, and the junction held 8 bases outside the gene matches. CDR3 length: 15 amino acids. The CDR3 sequence is CATERTGGGTGELFF. In DNA, the CDR3 is TGTGCCACCGAGCGGACAGGGGGCGGCACCGGGGAGCTGTTTTTT.

The gene calls are TRBV29-1 and TRBJ1-2, with no clear D. V was cut by 3 bases and J by 6 bases, with 8 bases left in between. Germline V gene data show CDR1 as SQVTM and CDR2 as ANQGSEA. CDR3 length: 11 residues. CDR3 in amino acids: CSVEDGHGYTF. CDR3 coding DNA: TGCAGCGTTGAGGACGGCCATGGCTACACCTTC.

The chain has TRBV5-6 and TRBJ1-1; 10 nucleotides agree with TRBD1. The CDR3 totals 16 residues. Per germline, CDR1 SGHDT and CDR2 YYEEEE. The V segment lost 2 bases and the J segment 3 bases; nucleotides outside the gene matches: 7. The CDR3 DNA follows: TGTGCCAGCAGCTTAGCTACGACAGGGGGCTACACTGAAGCTTTCTTT. Translation: CASSLATTGGYTEAFF.

The chain joins TRBV5-1 to TRBJ2-2, with a possible D match to TRBD1 (6 bases). Germline V gene lookup returns CDR1 SGHRS and CDR2 YFSETQ. The V and J ends lost 4 bases and 2 bases respectively, with 12 bases between them. The length of the CDR3 is 15 residues. DNA for the CDR3: TGCGCCAGCAGCCTAGGACAGTCAAACACCGGGGAGCTGTTTTTT. Protein sequence: CASSLGQSNTGELFF.

This clonotype was found many times. The V gene is TRBV20-1, the J gene TRBJ1-1; no definite D call. This CDR3 comprises 15 residues. Germline V gene sequence: CDR1 DFQATT, CDR2 SNEGSKA (reference sequence). With 1 base removed from V and 4 bases from J, the gap between germline ends came to 16 bases. CDR3 bases: TGCAGTGCTAGAGGAAGGAATAGCCTTTCCACTGAAGCTTTCTTT. Translation gives CSARGRNSLSTEAFF.